This TCR beta chain was profiled in a study of blood T cells in healthy people across ages. This clonotype showed up many times. Primers used in a second PCR of about 7 to 12 cycles were a sample-barcoded 5' primer and a J-beta primer mix. TCRdb ran MiXCR on the 5' RACE reads and lists one entry per CDR3 protein. The table includes about 1.7 million distinct CDR3 sequences, under 30% detected once. The J segment lost 5 bases and the V segment lost 4 bases, leaving 4 bases of the junction unmatched. CDR1 and CDR2 from the germline V gene are MNHEY and SVGAGI. The CDR3 consists of 13 residues. This chain joins TRBV6-5 and TRBJ2-5; 7 nucleotides match TRBD1. The sequenced sample was blood. This sequence was found in a woman in her 30s in good health. The CDR3 coding sequence is TGTGCCAGCAGTTTACAGGGGCGGGAGACCCAGTACTTC. As protein: CASSLQGRETQYF.